This T cell receptor (beta chain) was obtained from a study of T-cell memory formation after mild COVID-19. In its sample, this clonotype was seen a few times. The antigen is not known. The study, taken as a whole, reports: Clones shrinking from day 15 to 85 showed even CD4/CD8 mixes; later expanders tilted CD4+.

Using its own MiXCR run on the 5' RACE reads, TCRdb lists one record per CDR3 protein. The sample yields approximately 500,000 distinct CDR3 sequences, around 27% seen once. The specimen was PBMCs or a T cell subset sorted from them (not recorded which). The receptor's source is an adult woman who had mild COVID-19 (a few samples of this study predate the infection). Cell type and time point are not known.

The CDR3 region is CASSQAWRQGAEAKNIQYF. For the CDR3, the DNA is TGCGCCAGCAGCCAAGCTTGGAGACAGGGGGCTGAGGCCAAAAACATTCAGTACTTC. The chain has TRBV4-3 and TRBJ2-4, with 10 bases fitting TRBD1. The CDR3 loop spans 19 amino acids. Germline V gene data show CDR1 as LGHNA and CDR2 as YSLEER. V lost 1 base, J lost 1 base, and 10 bases stayed unmatched.